The clone carrying this T cell receptor beta chain was seen a handful of times. The target antigen is unknown. This sample was included in a study of T cell repertoires in cytomegalovirus infection. Across the study: Recently identified HLA-C-restricted and well-studied HLA-B-restricted CMV epitopes were used. Matching HLA type and CMV infection were both indicated by public TCR beta signatures. General study points: Public TCR beta family frequency separated CMV-and-HLA carriers, including in an independent cohort. CMV-specific TCR beta clonotypes restricted by HLA-C were the ones dominating the ex vivo response.

CDR1 LNHDA and CDR2 SQIVND come from the germline V gene (reference sequence). The CDR3 totals 14 residues. V was pared by 8 bases and J by 4 bases, with 10 bases of the junction left unmatched. TCRdb analysed the reads with MiXCR anew, one entry per CDR3 protein. The table lists about 830,000 distinct CDR3 sequences, approximately 29% of them singletons. This specimen was cultured CD8+ T cells from PBMCs, taken from culture after CMV antigen stimulation. The origin of this receptor is a human donor in good health (CMV status not recorded). Some clones in this sample may be carry-over from other donors' samples. The chain has TRBV19 and TRBJ2-7; 8 bases fit TRBD1. The CDR3 here is CASRHRGQGYEQYF. CDR3 nucleotides: TGTGCCAGTCGCCATCGTGGACAGGGATACGAGCAGTACTTC.